Below, one TCR beta chain is given with its context. What it binds is unknown. This sample is part of a study of cytomegalovirus exposure and HLA in healthy donors. Study-wide points: Some TCR beta chains (roughly 160 of them) were listed as cytomegalovirus-associated. For TCR beta chains, V- and J-gene trimming was later linked to a missense DCLRE1C variant. A classifier reportedly called cytomegalovirus status with high sensitivity and specificity.

Looked up from germline, CDR1 is SGDLS and CDR2 is YYNGEE. Trimming cost V 0 bases and J 6 bases, with 10 bases left between them. The CDR3 has 13 amino acids. A multiplex PCR was run with 60 Vbeta primers and 13 Jbeta primers. Clones were sequenced by immunoSEQ multiplex PCR, and TCRdb holds only the in-frame ones, with some missing. The table lists 83,000 or so clones, 79% of them singletons. J is TRBJ2-7 and V is TRBV9; perhaps TRBD2 as D (5 bases). Sequenced material: PBMCs. The clonotype originates from a middle-aged woman in good health and CMV-seropositive. The CDR3 is CASSVGWGAEQYF. The CDR3 bases are TGTGCCAGCAGCGTAGGATGGGGAGCCGAGCAGTACTTC. The full variable domain, rest sourced from reference TRBV9 and TRBJ2-7, is DSGVTQTPKHLITATGQRVTLRCSPRSGDLSVYWYQQSLDQGLQFLIQYYNGEERAKGNILERFSAQQFPDLHSELNLSSLELGDSALYFCASSVGWGAEQYFGPGTRLTVT.